The source of this T cell receptor (beta chain) is a study of OX40 agonist ivuxolimab in advanced cancers. V lost 6 bases and J lost 7; bases outside the gene matches: 6. The CDR3 is 13 amino acids. Germline values: CDR1 MDHEN, CDR2 SYDVKM. As concerns this clone: Antigen: not known.

The repertoire was sequenced with immunoSEQ multiplex PCR; TCRdb's copy has only in-frame clones and lacks some. The sample lists roughly 72,000 clones, approximately 92% occurring once. General observations from the study: Expanded peripheral T cells had an undetermined antigen specificity. Normalized T-cell clonal expansion was also low in a subset of nonresponders.

Any history of autoimmune disease or systemic immunosuppression disqualified patients. Blood sampling took place at baseline, cycle 4 day 1, and cycle 7 day 1. The rearrangement uses TRBV28 and TRBJ2-3; 8 bases fit TRBD2. The sequences come from CD4+ or CD8+ T cells sorted from blood, collected in a trial of the OX40 agonist ivuxolimab. This receptor was obtained from an adult with an advanced solid tumor such as melanoma, head and neck, liver or kidney cancer. CDR3 sequence reads: CASRGTSGYTQYF. The CDR3 coding sequence is TGTGCCAGCAGAGGCACTAGCGGCTATACGCAGTATTTT.